This T cell receptor (beta chain) was identified in a study of T cell repertoires in cytomegalovirus infection. Across the study: Both recently identified HLA-C-restricted and well-studied HLA-B-restricted CMV epitopes were used in the study. General study findings and limits: Dominating the ex vivo response were TCR beta clonotypes that were CMV-specific and HLA-C-restricted.

TCRdb re-called the reads through MiXCR, storing one row per CDR3 protein. The data hold roughly 200,000 distinct CDR3 sequences, with around 40% observed a single time. The CDR3 runs 16 residues. With 5 bases removed from V and 6 bases from J, the gap between germline ends came to 20 bases. Germline loops: CDR1 SEHNR, CDR2 FQNEAQ (reference sequence). This clonotype was seen a few times. Its antigen is as yet unknown. The chain recombines TRBV7-9 with TRBJ2-1, with a tentative D call TRBD1 (6 bases). The specimen was CD8+ T cells from cultured PBMCs, collected from culture after CMV antigen stimulation. The clonotype was recovered from a human donor in good health (CMV status not recorded). Some clones in this sample may be carry-over from other donors' samples. CDR3 nucleotides: TGTGCCAGCAGCCCTGTCGGGCAGGGGATTGTCAATGAGCAGTTCTTC. Its protein is CASSPVGQGIVNEQFF.